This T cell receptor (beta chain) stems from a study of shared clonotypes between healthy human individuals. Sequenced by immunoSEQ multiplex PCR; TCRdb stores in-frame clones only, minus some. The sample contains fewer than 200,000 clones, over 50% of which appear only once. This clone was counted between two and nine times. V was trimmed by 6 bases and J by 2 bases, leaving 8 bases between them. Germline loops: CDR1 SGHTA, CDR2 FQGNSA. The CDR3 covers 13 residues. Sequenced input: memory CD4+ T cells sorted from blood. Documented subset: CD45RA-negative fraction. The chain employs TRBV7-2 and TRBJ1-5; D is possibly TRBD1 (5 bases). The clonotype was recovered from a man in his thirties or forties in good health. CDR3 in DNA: TGTGCCAGCAGGGGGACGGGCAATCAGCCCCAGCATTTT. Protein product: CASRGTGNQPQHF.